This T cell receptor (beta chain) was sequenced for a study of Graves' ophthalmopathy and Graves' hyperthyroidism. About the study: There was a collection of peripheral blood at initial diagnosis, before any treatment.

The CDR3 is 13 amino acids. Looked up from germline, CDR1 is KGHDR and CDR2 is SFDVKD. Unmatched junction bases numbered 3, after V lost 7 bases and J lost 5 bases. RNA transcripts provided the template for amplifying TCR beta CDR3 regions. The first round was an RT-PCR with HTBI primers, and the second round was a multiplex PCR. TCRdb analysed the multiplex PCR reads with MiXCR anew, one entry per CDR3 protein. The sample records 350,000 to 400,000 distinct CDR3 sequences, roughly 15% being singletons. Diagnostic conclusions were grounded in clinical symptoms, serum thyroxine, TRAb, thyroid ultrasound and orbital computed tomography. The PBMCs had their origin in roughly 10 ml of fresh peripheral blood. At least ten counts were recorded for this clonotype.

The material sequenced was peripheral blood. The chain employs TRBV24-1 and TRBJ1-1, with TRBD1 matching 10 bases. The clonotype was recovered from a woman younger than 30 with stable Graves' hyperthyroidism. The CDR3 DNA reads as TGTGCCACCAGCGGGACAGGGGTTACTGAAGCTTTCTTT. Amino acid sequence: CATSGTGVTEAFF.